Listed below are T cell receptor beta chains from one sample, sequenced in a study of blood T cells in healthy people across ages. TCRdb called the 5' RACE reads again in MiXCR, with one record for every CDR3 protein. The sample yields 1.5 million or so distinct CDR3 sequences, 42% seen once. The sample comprised blood. The receptors were gathered from a woman aged 18-29 years in good health. The CDR3 runs from the conserved cysteine through the conserved F or W. The D gene is left open where the match is weak. Size tells how often a clone was seen (once, few, many) or the class of an expanded clone, and some rows leave it out.

cdr3_nt,cdr3_aa,j_call,clone_size,v_call,d_call
TGTGCCAGCAGCTTAAGGGACGAAGGAGATACGCAGTATTTT,CASSLRDEGDTQYF,TRBJ2-3,.,TRBV7-2,.
TGTGCCAGCAGCTTTTGGGACGCCCGCCATACGCAGTATTTT,CASSFWDARHTQYF,TRBJ2-3,few,TRBV5-6,.
TGCGCCAGCAGCCCCGGGGGGAACGACTATGGCTACACCTTC,CASSPGGNDYGYTF,TRBJ1-2,few,TRBV4-1,.
TGTGCCATCAGTCTCCGGGACAGGGATAGCGGGCAGTACTTC,CAISLRDRDSGQYF,TRBJ2-7,many,TRBV10-3,TRBD1
TGTGCCAGCAGTGACAGGAGCCGTAGCACAGATACGCAGTATTTT,CASSDRSRSTDTQYF,TRBJ2-3,.,TRBV6-4,.
TGTGCCAGCAGCGGGTACAGGGGGGGCTATGGCTACACCTTC,CASSGYRGGYGYTF,TRBJ1-2,few,TRBV7-2,TRBD1
TGTGCCAGCAGTTACTCGATGGGGGCCCCAAACTATGGCTACACCTTC,CASSYSMGAPNYGYTF,TRBJ1-2,few,TRBV6-5,.
TGTGCCAGCAGCCTAGCGGGATGGACCTACAATGAGCAGTTCTTC,CASSLAGWTYNEQFF,TRBJ2-1,few,TRBV3-1,TRBD2
TGTGCCAGCAGCTTAGAGGCAGCGGGAGGGTTGTACGAGCAGTACTTC,CASSLEAAGGLYEQYF,TRBJ2-7,few,TRBV7-2,TRBD2
TGTGCCAGCAGCTTAAGTTCGAGGGCTGGGTCCTACGAGCAGTACTTC,CASSLSSRAGSYEQYF,TRBJ2-7,.,TRBV7-8,.
TGTGCCAGCAGCCCTGGGCCCTATGGCAATCAGCCCCAGCATTTT,CASSPGPYGNQPQHF,TRBJ1-5,few,TRBV12-3/TRBV12-4,.
TGCGCCAGCAGCCAGGCCACCCTGACTAACTCCTACAATGAGCAGTTCTTC,CASSQATLTNSYNEQFF,TRBJ2-1,.,TRBV5-1,.
TGTGCCAGCAGTTACGCCATAGGTGGCTATAATTCACCCCTCCACTTT,CASSYAIGGYNSPLHF,TRBJ1-6,few,TRBV6-5,.
TGCAGTTCAACTCGGACTAGCGGGAGGGCCCCGCTCCAAGAGACCCAGTACTTC,CSSTRTSGRAPLQETQYF,TRBJ2-5,.,TRBV20-1,TRBD2
TGTGCCAGCAGCTTACGGGAAACAGCGGGACCGAGTGTAAATGAGCAGTTCTTC,CASSLRETAGPSVNEQFF,TRBJ2-1,.,TRBV7-9,TRBD2
TGTGCCAGCAGCCCCTCCCTCCGCACAAATACGCAGTATTTT,CASSPSLRTNTQYF,TRBJ2-3,.,TRBV7-3,.
TGTGCCAGCAGGGTCGGGGAGGGGGCTGAAGCTTTCTTT,CASRVGEGAEAFF,TRBJ1-1,.,TRBV11-2,.
TGTGCCAGCAGCCAAGATTTTGGTGGGGGCAGTGCCTACGAGCAGTACTTC,CASSQDFGGGSAYEQYF,TRBJ2-7,.,TRBV3-1,.
TGTGCCAGCAGCCCAGGAAGAATGTTGGCCGGGGGTCATAACTATGGCTACACCTTC,CASSPGRMLAGGHNYGYTF,TRBJ1-2,few,TRBV14,.
TGTGCCAGCAGGGGACCGACTAGCGGGAGTCCCTACGAGCAGTACTTC,CASRGPTSGSPYEQYF,TRBJ2-7,.,TRBV7-9,TRBD2
TGTGCCAGCAGTTACTCTGCGGCAGGGATAGGATACGAGCAGTACTTC,CASSYSAAGIGYEQYF,TRBJ2-7,.,TRBV6-6,.
TGTGCCAGCAGCGTAGAAACAGGGGGCGGTGAGCAGTACTTC,CASSVETGGGEQYF,TRBJ2-7,few,TRBV9,TRBD1